These 10 T cell receptor beta chains originate from one sample sequenced in a study of blood T cell repertoires in COVID-19. Profiling relied on immunoSEQ multiplex PCR, and the TCRdb table lists in-frame clones only, not all of them. The table lists about 250,000 clones, approximately 92% of them singletons, with 4% to 5% in the top ten. The material sequenced was peripheral blood. The receptors shown here come from a woman between 40 and 50 years old who had recovered from COVID-19.

This clone was recorded once. V gene TRBV5-1 combines with J gene TRBJ1-4, with TRBD1 as a possible D gene (5 bases). This CDR3 is built from 15 residues. Germline-derived CDR1 and CDR2 are SGHRS and YFSETQ. The V and J ends lost 4 bases and 3 bases respectively, with 13 bases between them. The CDR3 nucleotides are TGCGCCAGCAGCACAGGACAACGCGCTAATGAAAAACTGTTTTTT. It is translated as CASSTGQRANEKLFF.

The chain employs TRBV13 and TRBJ1-2, with D perhaps matching TRBD1 (6 bases). CDR1 and CDR2 from the germline V gene are PRHDT and FYEKMQ (reference sequence). The CDR3 extends over 14 amino acids. Trimming left V 5 bases short and J 5 bases short, with 15 bases between. CDR3 bases: TGTGCCAGCAGCCTTACCAATACAGGGTATGGCTACACCTTC. Translating it yields CASSLTNTGYGYTF.

J is TRBJ2-6 and V is TRBV19, with 7 bases matching TRBD1. CDR1 and CDR2 from the germline V gene are LNHDA and SQIVND (reference sequence). The V and J ends lost 6 bases and 2 bases, in that order; junction bases with no gene match: 10. The CDR3 is 17 amino acids. The CDR3 reads CASSRQGRQPGANVLTF. CDR3 sequence (DNA): TGTGCCAGTAGCCGACAGGGCCGACAACCTGGGGCCAACGTCCTGACTTTC.

This chain links TRBV3-1 (or the pseudogene TRBV3-2) with TRBJ2-3; 9 nucleotides align to TRBD2. The CDR3 consists of 16 residues. J lost 5 bases, V lost 2 bases, and 8 bases had no gene match. CDR1 and CDR2 (germline): LGHDT, YNNKEL (reference sequence). DNA of the CDR3: TGTGCCAGCAGCCAAAATAGCGGGAGTGGTATAGATACGCAGTATTTT. Protein: CASSQNSGSGIDTQYF.

The chain joins TRBV28 to TRBJ2-6, with a weak D call TRBD1 (6 bases). V was trimmed by 5 bases and J by 4 bases, leaving 12 bases between them. This CDR3 is built from 15 residues. Germline V gene sequence: CDR1 MDHEN, CDR2 SYDVKM. For the CDR3, the DNA is TGTGCCAGCAGTCCAGGGGCGCCAGGGGCCAACGTCCTGACTTTC. Protein: CASSPGAPGANVLTF.

The gene calls are TRBV3-1 (or the pseudogene TRBV3-2) and TRBJ2-1; 11 bases are shared with TRBD2. J lost 11 bases, V lost 5 bases, and 11 bases had no gene match. CDR1 is LGHDT, CDR2 YNNKEL, per germline (reference sequence). This CDR3 is 15 amino acids long. CDR3: CASSSGTSGLNKQFF. Here the CDR3 DNA reads TGTGCCAGCAGCTCCGGGACTAGCGGACTTAATAAGCAGTTCTTC.

This chain connects TRBV4-1 to TRBJ2-7, with 8 bases aligning to TRBD2. Unmatched junction bases numbered 3, after V lost 0 bases and J lost 2 bases. The V gene's germline CDR1 is MGHRA and CDR2 YSYEKL. The CDR3 is 15 amino acids. The CDR3 loop reads CASSQESGSPYEQYV. DNA for the CDR3: TGCGCCAGCAGCCAAGAGAGCGGGAGCCCCTACGAGCAGTACGTC.

This clone was counted between two and nine times. This chain joins TRBV3-1 (or the pseudogene TRBV3-2) and TRBJ1-1; D is undetermined. The V gene's germline CDR1 is LGHDT and CDR2 YNNKEL (reference sequence). The length of the CDR3 is 13 residues. V was pared by 1 base and J by 4 bases, with 7 bases between. The CDR3 reads CASSQAQATEAFF. DNA of the CDR3: TGTGCCAGCAGCCAAGCTCAGGCCACTGAAGCTTTCTTT.

The J gene is TRBJ2-1, the V gene TRBV9, with 7 bases identical to TRBD2. Germline lookup yields CDR1 SGDLS and CDR2 YYNGEE. V trimming: 0 bases; J trimming: 5 bases; junction bases outside the gene matches: 8. The CDR3 length is 16 residues. CDR3 sequence reads: CASSVVSSGINNEQFF. In DNA form, the CDR3 reads TGTGCCAGCAGCGTAGTTTCCAGCGGGATTAACAATGAGCAGTTCTTC.

The V gene is TRBV10-2, the J gene TRBJ1-5; D gene unclear. Trimming shortened V by 0 bases and J by 4 bases, and 7 bases separated the two germline ends. Germline CDR1 reads WSHSY; CDR2 reads SAAADI. The length of the CDR3 is 14 residues. CDR3 residues: CASSESGVNQPQHF. CDR3 DNA: TGCGCCAGCAGTGAGTCGGGCGTGAATCAGCCCCAGCATTTT.